These T cell receptor beta chains were read from a single sample in a study of a mutant IDH1 vaccine in newly diagnosed glioma. Profiling relied on immunoSEQ multiplex PCR, and the TCRdb table lists in-frame clones only, not all of them. This table holds 85,000 to 100,000 clones, under 90% found once. Sequencing was performed on PBMCs, taken from a glioma patient treated with radiotherapy, temozolomide or both. Every receptor here comes from a woman in her 50s with glioma. Each CDR3 is given with its conserved first and last residue. The D gene is left open where the match is weak.

j_call | d_call | v_call | cdr3_aa
TRBJ2-2 | NA | TRBV4-3 | CASSQEGGDNTGELFF
TRBJ2-5 | TRBD2 | TRBV27 | CASSRDGGGAQYF
TRBJ2-1 | NA | TRBV9 | CASSQVGGYNEQFF
TRBJ2-7 | NA | TRBV7-9 | CASSSGTHSYEQYF
TRBJ1-1 | NA | TRBV6-5 | CASRRTDSEAFF
TRBJ2-2 | NA | TRBV10-2 | CASRKGQAGDTGELFF
TRBJ1-1 | NA | TRBV5-6 | CASSARMPNTEAFF
TRBJ2-2 | NA | TRBV19 | CASTSYVTGPPTGELFF
TRBJ1-4 | NA | TRBV10-3 | CATALGEFATNEKLFF
TRBJ1-3 | NA | TRBV5-1 | CASSLDTDSSGNTIYF
TRBJ1-1 | NA | TRBV2 | CANREGNENTEAFF
TRBJ2-6 | NA | TRBV19 | CASSGSGANVLTF
TRBJ1-1 | NA | TRBV27 | CASSDYGGEAFF
TRBJ2-6 | NA | TRBV9 | CARSTDQGSGANVLTF
TRBJ1-1 | NA | TRBV7-2 | CASSSTVEAFF
TRBJ1-1 | NA | TRBV2 | CASQIIGVAEAFF
TRBJ2-1 | NA | TRBV5-1 | CASSLAAGNEQFF
TRBJ2-7 | NA | TRBV7-9 | CASSLSTDYEQYF
TRBJ1-4 | NA | TRBV28 | CASRGQDLATNEKLFF